This TCR beta chain was recorded in a study of identical twins. As for this clonotype: The antigen is undetermined.

Study-wide results and limits: Out-of-frame sharing of TCR alpha in monozygotic twins was underestimated by models.

cDNA molecules carried unique molecular identifiers, and template switching added a universal primer site. TCRdb recomputed calls from the 5' RACE reads with MiXCR, one row per CDR3 protein. The sample has some 1,700,000 distinct CDR3 sequences; 32% are singletons. This CDR3 is built from 15 residues. Per germline, CDR1 MGHRA and CDR2 YSYEKL. V lost 6 bases and J 0 bases, leaving 13 bases between the germline ends. The receptor was isolated from a newborn girl in good health. The sequencing sample was made of cord blood. The J gene is TRBJ2-3, the V gene TRBV4-1; D not resolved. CDR3 residues: CASRKAPWSTDTQYF. CDR3 nucleotides: TGCGCCAGCAGGAAAGCCCCCTGGAGCACAGATACGCAGTATTTT.